These T cell receptor beta chains were read from a single sample in a study of cytomegalovirus exposure and HLA in healthy donors. Generated by immunoSEQ multiplex PCR, the TCRdb table keeps only in-frame clones and is missing some. The sample consists of 65,000 to 85,000 clones, about 76% of them appearing once. Sequenced: PBMCs. These receptors were obtained from a male donor in good health and CMV-seropositive. Both conserved end residues are part of each CDR3. Each record gives: clone size, V gene, J gene, D gene, CDR3 protein, CDR3 DNA. The D gene is left open where the match is weak. The size field is filled for only some rows; it gives once, few, many or a size class.

>-|TRBV6-5|TRBJ2-7|TRBD1
CASSGGQVLSYEQYF
TGTGCCAGCAGTGGGGGACAGGTGCTTTCCTACGAGCAGTACTTC
>-|TRBV6-1|TRBJ2-3|TRBD2
CASSEVPSGRGRDTQYF
TGTGCCAGCAGTGAAGTCCCTAGCGGGAGGGGGAGAGATACGCAGTATTTT
>-|TRBV21-1|TRBJ2-3|-
CASSGLAGVVDTQYF
TGTGCCAGCAGCGGGCTAGCGGGAGTGGTAGATACGCAGTATTTT
>-|TRBV9|TRBJ2-7|-
CASSSSQGTSYEQYF
TGTGCCAGCTCCTCCTCGCAGGGGACCTCCTACGAGCAGTACTTC
>-|TRBV7-2|TRBJ2-7|-
CASSLGPGHNYEQYF
TGTGCCAGCAGCTTAGGCCCGGGACACAACTACGAGCAGTACTTC
>-|TRBV14|TRBJ2-7|TRBD1
CASSQDQGTGDYEQYF
TGTGCCAGCAGCCAAGATCAGGGGACAGGGGACTACGAGCAGTACTTC
>-|TRBV28|TRBJ2-5|TRBD2
CASSPGTRNQETQYF
TGTGCCAGCAGTCCCGGGACTAGGAACCAAGAGACCCAGTACTTC
>-|TRBV9|TRBJ2-3|TRBD1
CASKERDRYTDTQYF
TGTGCCAGCAAGGAACGGGACAGGTACACAGATACGCAGTATTTT
>-|TRBV5-1|TRBJ2-2|-
CASNPRQGRGSGAGELFF
TGCGCCAGCAACCCCCGACAGGGTCGGGGGTCGGGCGCCGGGGAGCTGTTTTTT
>-|TRBV7-9|TRBJ2-7|TRBD1
CASSVTGTGENEQYF
TGTGCCAGCAGTGTAACCGGGACAGGGGAAAACGAGCAGTACTTC
>-|TRBV19|TRBJ2-1|TRBD2
CASSKLAGSWDEQFF
TGTGCCAGTAGTAAGTTAGCGGGATCCTGGGATGAGCAGTTCTTC
>few|TRBV30|TRBJ1-2|-
CAWSDQPRGANGYTF
TGTGCCTGGAGTGATCAACCACGGGGGGCGAATGGCTACACCTTC
>-|TRBV19|TRBJ1-1|TRBD1
CASSAWDRGRTEAFF
TGTGCCAGTAGTGCCTGGGACAGGGGGCGAACTGAAGCTTTCTTT